The 7 T cell receptor beta chains listed next were all sequenced from one sample in a study of molecular identifiers for immune sequencing clone quantification. One entry per CDR3 protein results from TCRdb running MiXCR on the PCR reads. The table records about 500,000 distinct CDR3 sequences, under 30% of them present only once. The source material was naive CD8+ T cells from blood, with Jurkat cell RNA spiked in. As for subset: FACS-sorted CD8+CD4-CCR7+CD45RA+ naive T cells. The receptor source for this set is a human donor in good health. Some libraries in this study had Jurkat cell RNA spiked in.

The chain has TRBV28 and TRBJ2-7; TRBD2 aligns across 13 bases. CDR3 size: 14 residues. Germline V gives CDR1 MDHEN, CDR2 SYDVKM. The V segment lost 6 bases and the J segment 4 bases; nucleotides outside the gene matches: 3. As DNA, the CDR3 is TGTGCCAGCAGAAGGACTAGCGGGAGTTACGAGCAGTACTTC. This translates into CASRRTSGSYEQYF. Drawing the rest from reference TRBV28 and TRBJ2-7, the complete variable domain is DVKVTQSSRYLVKRTGEKVFLECVQDMDHENMFWYRQDPGLGLRLIYFSYDVKMKEKGDIPEGYSVSREKKERFSLILESASTNQTSMYLCASRRTSGSYEQYFGPGTRLTVT.

This clonotype has at least ten counts. The V gene is TRBV4-3, the J gene TRBJ2-7, with D possibly TRBD1 on 6 matching bases. V dropped 0 bases and J dropped 1 base, with 10 bases sitting between them. This CDR3 contains 15 residues. Germline CDR1 LGHNA, CDR2 YSLEER. The CDR3 sequence: CASSQDRGQSYEQYF. The DNA of the CDR3 is TGCGCCAGCAGCCAAGATAGAGGACAGTCCTACGAGCAGTACTTC.

This clonotype occurred a few times. V is TRBV19 and J is TRBJ2-6; 7 bases line up with TRBD1. The CDR3 is 14 residues long. In germline, CDR1 is LNHDA, CDR2 SQIVND (reference sequence). The ends lost 6 bases at V and 7 bases at J; junction bases unmatched: 6. CDR3 coding DNA: TGTGCCAGTAGCCCTACAGGGGTCGCCAACGTCCTGACTTTC. It encodes CASSPTGVANVLTF.

The sample holds many counts of this clonotype. This sequence joins TRBV7-6 and TRBJ1-1; possibly TRBD1 for D (6 bases). The germline CDR1 and CDR2 sequences are SGHVS and FNYEAQ. Trimming pared 4 bases from V and 2 bases from J, leaving 14 bases between. The CDR3 runs 15 residues. This CDR3 reads CASSSSPTGNTEAFF. The CDR3 nucleotides read TGTGCCAGCAGCTCCTCCCCGACAGGTAACACTGAAGCTTTCTTT.

This clonotype was seen many times. This chain uses TRBV27 with TRBJ2-1, with D unresolved. There are 15 residues in the CDR3. The V end was cut by 5 bases, the J end by 5 bases, with 16 bases between. Looked up from germline, CDR1 is MNHEY and CDR2 is SMNVEV (reference sequence). The CDR3 DNA is TGTGCCAGCAGTCCCCAATGGGCCCCCGACAATGAGCAGTTCTTC. Protein: CASSPQWAPDNEQFF.

This clonotype has at least ten counts. This rearrangement joins TRBV7-9 to TRBJ2-7; D is unresolved. The germline gives CDR1 SEHNR, CDR2 FQNEAQ (reference sequence). The CDR3 is made up of 12 amino acids. Deletions cut 5 bases from V and 3 bases from J, with 8 bases between. CDR3 sequence reads: CASSPISYEQYF. The CDR3 bases are TGTGCCAGCAGCCCGATTAGCTACGAGCAGTACTTC.

CDR3 loop: CASSLPGDSSYNEQFF. DNA for the CDR3: TGTGCCAGCAGCCTGCCCGGGGACAGCTCCTACAATGAGCAGTTCTTC. V usage is TRBV5-4 and J usage is TRBJ2-1, with 7 bases fitting TRBD1. The CDR3 is 16 amino acids. Trimming removed 4 bases from V and 0 bases from J; junction bases left unmatched: 7. Germline CDR1 reads SGHNT; CDR2 reads YYREEE (reference sequence).